The 17 T cell receptor beta chains presented below share a single source sample, sequenced in a study of T cell repertoires in cytomegalovirus infection. TCRdb re-analysed the reads in MiXCR, keeping a single row per CDR3 protein. Of about 250,000 distinct CDR3 sequences listed, more than 9% are singletons. Sequencing used PBMCs. Receptors were obtained from a human donor in good health (CMV status not recorded). Some clones in this sample may be carry-over from other donors' samples.

The V call is TRBV29-1, the J call TRBJ1-1; no clear D. This CDR3 comprises 13 residues. The V end lost 6 bases, the J end lost 1 base, and 12 bases lay between the germline ends. Germline CDR1 is SQVTM and CDR2 is ANQGSEA. CDR3 protein: CSVSQVGNTEAFF. The CDR3, as DNA: TGCAGCGTAAGCCAGGTTGGGAACACTGAAGCTTTCTTT.

The J gene is TRBJ2-2, the V gene TRBV4-1; either TRBD1 or TRBD2 may supply D (5 bases each). Deletions cut 1 base from V and 7 bases from J, with 7 bases between. Germline lookup yields CDR1 MGHRA and CDR2 YSYEKL. This CDR3 comprises 13 residues. The CDR3, as DNA: TGCGCCAGCAGCCAAGGGGGGTACGGGGAGCTGTTTTTT. This translates into CASSQGGYGELFF.

This clonotype showed up many times. The genes are TRBV29-1 and TRBJ1-1; D is undetermined. CDR1 and CDR2 from the germline V gene are SQVTM and ANQGSEA. The CDR3 loop spans 10 amino acids. V was trimmed by 1 base and J by 11 bases, leaving 8 bases between them. This CDR3 is CSVEVRGAFF. The CDR3 region has the DNA TGCAGCGTTGAAGTGAGAGGGGCTTTCTTT.

This clonotype was detected a few times. The rearrangement joins TRBV4-1 to TRBJ2-1; tentatively, D is TRBD2 (6 bases). CDR3 length equals 16 residues. Germline V CDR1 and CDR2: MGHRA, YSYEKL. Trimming pared 2 bases from V and 4 bases from J, leaving 15 bases between. CDR3 sequence reads: CASSQMDGTSYNEQFF. The CDR3 coding sequence is TGCGCCAGCAGCCAAATGGACGGGACTTCTTACAATGAGCAGTTCTTC.

This clonotype came up a few times. V and J are TRBV20-1 and TRBJ2-5; either TRBD1 or TRBD2 may fit D (5 bases each). From germline, CDR1 is DFQATT and CDR2 SNEGSKA (reference sequence). With 7 bases removed from V and 1 base from J, the gap between germline ends came to 13 bases. The CDR3 has 13 amino acids. The DNA of the CDR3 is TGCAGTGGTCACAGGCTAGCCCAAGAGACCCAGTACTTC. Translating it yields CSGHRLAQETQYF.

This clonotype was found a few times. For the CDR3, the DNA is TGCGCCAGCAGCTTGGAAGCCCGGGGCGGTACAGATACGCAGTATTTT. Amino acid sequence: CASSLEARGGTDTQYF. The rearrangement joins TRBV5-1 to TRBJ2-3; D could derive from TRBD1 or TRBD2 (5 bases each). The CDR3 has 16 amino acids. With 0 bases removed from V and 3 bases from J, the gap between germline ends came to 14 bases. Germline CDR1 SGHRS, CDR2 YFSETQ.

In this sample, this clonotype turned up many times. The chain joins TRBV7-2 to TRBJ1-6, with TRBD1 matching 7 bases. After removal of 2 bases from V and 5 bases from J, the junction contained 3 bases not matched to a gene. This CDR3 region has 15 residues. Germline CDR1 SGHTA, CDR2 FQGNSA. The CDR3 DNA reads as TGTGCCAGCAGCTTACAGACAGGGAATAATTCACCCCTCCACTTT. Protein: CASSLQTGNNSPLHF.

This clonotype was seen ten or more times. V and J are TRBV6-6 and TRBJ2-5; 11 bases align to TRBD1. With 0 bases clipped from V and 2 bases from J, the junction kept 2 bases outside the gene matches. Germline V gene sequence: CDR1 MNHNY, CDR2 SVGAGI (reference sequence). This CDR3 comprises 16 residues. The CDR3 reads CASSYSGTGGQETQYF. The CDR3 region has the DNA TGTGCCAGCAGTTACTCCGGGACAGGGGGTCAAGAGACCCAGTACTTC.

This clonotype has a count of ten or more. This chain links TRBV28 with TRBJ2-2; 9 bases line up with TRBD1. The germline gives CDR1 MDHEN, CDR2 SYDVKM. The CDR3 runs 16 residues. V lost 2 bases, J lost 5 bases, and 6 bases stayed unmatched. The DNA of the CDR3 is TGTGCCAGCAGTTTAAGCGGACAGGGGAAAACCGGGGAGCTGTTTTTT. Protein sequence: CASSLSGQGKTGELFF.

The chain is built from TRBV29-1 and TRBJ1-2, with a weak D call TRBD1 (5 bases). The CDR3 consists of 12 residues. V was shortened by 4 bases and J by 4 bases, with 10 bases between the two germline ends. Germline V gene sequence: CDR1 SQVTM, CDR2 ANQGSEA. The CDR3 protein is CSVGDSGYGYTF. CDR3 DNA: TGCAGCGTTGGCGACAGCGGCTATGGCTACACCTTC. Full variable domain (remainder filled in from reference TRBV29-1 and TRBJ1-2): SAVISQKPSRDICQRGTSLTIQCQVDSQVTMMFWYRQQPGQSLTLIATANQGSEATYESGFVIDKFPISRPNLTFSTLTVSNMSPEDSSIYLCSVGDSGYGYTFGSGTRLTVV.

This clonotype occurred a few times. The chain combines TRBV20-1 with TRBJ1-2, with 7 bases that match TRBD1. Germline CDR1 DFQATT, CDR2 SNEGSKA (reference sequence). This CDR3 is built from 12 residues. J gave up 11 bases and V 5 bases, and 11 bases lay outside the gene matches. CDR3 DNA sequence: TGCAGTGCTCCGGACAGGCCGGGCGGATACACCTTC. Encoded protein: CSAPDRPGGYTF.

This clonotype has at least ten counts. This rearrangement joins TRBV28 to TRBJ1-2; TRBD1 might be the D (6 bases). Germline V gene lookup returns CDR1 MDHEN and CDR2 SYDVKM. The ends were cut back, 2 bases at V and 7 bases at J, with 11 bases in the middle. This CDR3 is built from 13 residues. The CDR3 nucleotides are TGTGCCAGCAGTTTAGGACAGTTGCGTGGCTACACCTTC. Its translation is CASSLGQLRGYTF.

This clonotype has ten or more counts. J is TRBJ1-4 and V is TRBV7-9; a possible D gene is TRBD1 (5 bases). V was shortened by 5 bases and J by 8 bases, with 15 bases between the two germline ends. CDR3 length equals 14 residues. Germline CDR1 and CDR2: SEHNR and FQNEAQ (reference sequence). The CDR3 spells CASSQGQYEEKLFF. CDR3 nucleotide sequence: TGTGCCAGCAGCCAGGGCCAGTACGAGGAAAAACTGTTTTTT.

V and J are TRBV5-6 and TRBJ2-7; TRBD1 aligns across 12 bases. J gave up 5 bases and V 2 bases, and 11 bases lay outside the gene matches. The CDR3 runs to 17 residues. Per germline, CDR1 SGHDT and CDR2 YYEEEE. The chain's CDR3 is CASSLGGGQGANHEQYF. The CDR3 nucleotides read TGTGCCAGCAGCTTAGGGGGGGGACAGGGGGCGAACCACGAGCAGTACTTC.

This clonotype was recorded many times. The rearrangement uses TRBV10-3 and TRBJ2-1, with D maybe TRBD2 (5 bases). CDR1 and CDR2 (germline): ENHRY, SYGVKD. This CDR3 has 17 residues. With 0 bases removed from V and 1 base from J, the gap between germline ends came to 13 bases. The CDR3 protein is CAISESFIGESYNEQFF. CDR3 nucleotides: TGTGCCATCAGTGAGTCTTTTATCGGGGAATCCTACAATGAGCAGTTCTTC.

This clonotype was recorded many times. The chain carries TRBV12-3 or TRBV12-4 and TRBJ1-4; no clear D. This CDR3 has 12 residues. Trimming cost V 5 bases and J 4 bases, with 5 bases left between them. In nucleotides, the CDR3 is TGTGCCAGCAGTCCCTATAATGAAAAACTGTTTTTT. Translated: CASSPYNEKLFF.

In this sample, this clonotype turned up many times. This rearrangement joins TRBV7-2 to TRBJ1-1; no reliable D call. The CDR3 is made up of 14 amino acids. Looked up from germline, CDR1 is SGHTA and CDR2 is FQGNSA. V lost 3 bases and J lost 3, with 11 bases in between. CDR3 region: CASSLLSRDTEAFF. In DNA form, the CDR3 reads TGTGCCAGCAGCTTGTTATCGAGGGACACTGAAGCTTTCTTT.